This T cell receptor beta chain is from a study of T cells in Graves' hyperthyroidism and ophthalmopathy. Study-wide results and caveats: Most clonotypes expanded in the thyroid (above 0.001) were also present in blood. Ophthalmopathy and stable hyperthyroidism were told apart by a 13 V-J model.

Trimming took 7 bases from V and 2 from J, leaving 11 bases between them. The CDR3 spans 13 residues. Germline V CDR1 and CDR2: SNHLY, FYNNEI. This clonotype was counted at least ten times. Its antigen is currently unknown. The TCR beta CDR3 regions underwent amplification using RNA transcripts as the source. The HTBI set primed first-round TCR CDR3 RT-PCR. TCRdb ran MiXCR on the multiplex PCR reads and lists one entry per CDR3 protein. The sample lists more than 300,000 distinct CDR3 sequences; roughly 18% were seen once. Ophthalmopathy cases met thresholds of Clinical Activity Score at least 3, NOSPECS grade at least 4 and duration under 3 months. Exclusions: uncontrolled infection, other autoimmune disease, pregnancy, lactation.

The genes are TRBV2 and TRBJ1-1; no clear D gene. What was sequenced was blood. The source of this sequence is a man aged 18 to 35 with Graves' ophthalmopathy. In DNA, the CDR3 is TGTGCCAGCACTCGGCGGGGTAACACTGAAGCTTTCTTT. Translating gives CASTRRGNTEAFF.